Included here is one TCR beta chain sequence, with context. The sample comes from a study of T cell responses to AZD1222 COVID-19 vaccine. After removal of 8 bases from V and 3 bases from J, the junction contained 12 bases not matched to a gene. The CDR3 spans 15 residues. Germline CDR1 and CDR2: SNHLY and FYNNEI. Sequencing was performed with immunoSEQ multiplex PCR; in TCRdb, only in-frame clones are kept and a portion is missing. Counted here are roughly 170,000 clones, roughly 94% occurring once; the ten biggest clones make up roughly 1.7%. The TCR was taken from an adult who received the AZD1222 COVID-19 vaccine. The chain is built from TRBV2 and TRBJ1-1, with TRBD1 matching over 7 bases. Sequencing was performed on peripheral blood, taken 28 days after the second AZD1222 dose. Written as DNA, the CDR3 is TGTGCCAGCTGGTTAACGGCAGGGGGTCACACTGAAGCTTTCTTT. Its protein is CASWLTAGGHTEAFF.